Shown below are 20 T cell receptor beta chains from a single sample sequenced in a study of T cells in localized non-small cell lung cancer. Profiled with immunoSEQ multiplex PCR; TCRdb holds only in-frame clones, not every one. The sample includes 1,500 or so clones, around 36% of them seen just once. This specimen consisted of normal lung tissue next to the tumor, obtained before any cancer treatment. Receptor source: a woman aged 35 to 70 with stage I lung adenocarcinoma.

The chain combines TRBV9 with TRBJ1-1; 7 bases are a match to TRBD1. Per germline, CDR1 SGDLS and CDR2 YYNGEE. The CDR3 covers 12 residues. The ends lost 4 bases at V and 7 bases at J; junction bases unmatched: 4. The CDR3 DNA sequence: TGTGCCAGCAGCCGGGGACAGTATGAAGCTTTCTTT. Protein sequence: CASSRGQYEAFF.

The table lists this clone with a few counts. The rearrangement joins TRBV1 to TRBJ2-5; the table gives TRBD1 as D, unverified against the DNA. TRBV1 is an annotated pseudogene. CDR3 size: 15 residues. The CDR3: CASSPIGQGLETQYF. The CDR3 nucleotides are TGCGCCAGCAGCCCAATTGGACAGGGGCTAGAGACCCAGTACTTC.

The rearrangement uses TRBV9 and TRBJ1-1; perhaps TRBD1 as D (6 bases). Trimming removed 4 bases at V and 10 bases at J, with 17 bases between. The length of the CDR3 is 13 residues. The germline V gene encodes CDR1 SGDLS and CDR2 YYNGEE. CDR3 in DNA: TGTGCCAGCAGCTTTTCAGGGGAGGATCGAGCTTTCTTT. Its protein product is CASSFSGEDRAFF.

The chain links TRBV12-5 to TRBJ1-4; TRBD1 might be the D (5 bases). V was clipped by 3 bases and J by 4 bases, with 15 bases between them. Germline V gene data show CDR1 as LGHNT and CDR2 as FRNRAP. CDR3 length: 16 amino acids. The CDR3 loop is CASGFQSRGSNEKLFF. The CDR3 DNA reads as TGTGCTAGTGGTTTTCAAAGTCGGGGGAGTAATGAAAAACTGTTTTTT.

This clone qualifies as large. V and J are TRBV6-8 and TRBJ2-3, with TRBD2 as a possible D gene (7 bases). The CDR3 runs 13 residues. Germline V lookup: CDR1 MNHGY, CDR2 SAAAGT. The V end lost 4 bases, the J end lost 14 bases, and 19 bases lay between the germline ends. CDR3 region: CASSSELGGRLYF. In nucleotides, the CDR3 is TGTGCCAGCAGTTCCGAATTGGGGGGGCGATTGTATTTT.

This clone has only a few counts. V and J are TRBV11-3 and TRBJ1-2; TRBD1 is a possible D gene (5 bases). Germline V gives CDR1 SGHNT, CDR2 YENEEA. Trimming took off 5 bases at V and 5 bases at J, with 21 bases between the two ends. CDR3 length: 16 residues. The CDR3 here is CASSQVAVGEGYGYTF. The CDR3 DNA sequence: TGTGCCAGCAGCCAAGTCGCCGTCGGGGAGGGGTATGGCTACACCTTC.

This clone was seen only a few times. The chain is built from TRBV11-3 and TRBJ2-7; TRBD1 matches at 9 bases. This CDR3 is built from 15 residues. The ends lost 6 bases at V and 7 bases at J; junction bases unmatched: 13. In germline, CDR1 is SGHNT, CDR2 YENEEA. For the CDR3, the DNA is TGTGCCAGCAGTATACAACAGGGGGCCGGCCAGGAGCAGTACTTC. This codes for CASSIQQGAGQEQYF.

The chain uses TRBV6-8 and TRBJ2-7, with D possibly being TRBD1 (5 bases). This CDR3 has 12 residues. Trimming removed 7 bases at V and 3 bases at J, with 10 bases between. Germline V gene lookup returns CDR1 MNHGY and CDR2 SAAAGT. The DNA for the CDR3 is TGTGCCAGCAACCAAGACAGCTACGAGCAGTACTTC. Translation gives CASNQDSYEQYF.

The chain links TRBV5-1 to TRBJ1-3; possibly TRBD1 for D (6 bases). Germline CDR1 SGHRS, CDR2 YFSETQ. This CDR3 region has 14 residues. V was cut by 2 bases and J by 8 bases, with 14 bases left in between. The CDR3 DNA reads as TGCGCCAGCAGCTTTGAAACAGGGATGGACACCATATATTTT. Encoded protein: CASSFETGMDTIYF. Together with reference TRBV5-1 and TRBJ1-3, the CDR3 gives the full variable domain: KAGVTQTPRYLIKTRGQQVTLSCSPISGHRSVSWYQQTPGQGLQFLFEYFSETQRNKGNFPGRFSGRQFSNSRSEMNVSTLELGDSALYLCASSFETGMDTIYFGEGSWLTVV.

The sample holds one count of this clone. This chain uses TRBV18 with TRBJ2-7; no firm D call. The V end was cut by 0 bases, the J end by 1 base, with 16 bases between. The germline V gene encodes CDR1 KGHSH and CDR2 LQKENI. CDR3 length: 17 amino acids. The CDR3: CASSPPSRMSLSYEQYF. The DNA for the CDR3 is TGTGCCAGCTCACCACCCTCACGAATGTCTTTATCCTACGAGCAGTACTTC. Looking up the rest from reference TRBV18 and TRBJ2-7 gives the full variable domain: NAGVMQNPRHLVRRRGQEARLRCSPMKGHSHVYWYRQLPEEGLKFMVYLQKENIIDESGMPKERFSAEFPKEGPSILRIQQVVRGDSAAYFCASSPPSRMSLSYEQYFGPGTRLTVT.

This clone is categorized as large. The rearrangement uses TRBV9 and TRBJ2-5, with D tentatively TRBD2 (5 bases). Trimming left V 4 bases short and J 3 bases short, with 13 bases between. CDR3 size: 14 residues. Germline CDR1 SGDLS, CDR2 YYNGEE. In DNA, the CDR3 is TGTGCCAGCAGCTCCCGGGAACGAGAAGAGACCCAGTACTTC. Its translation is CASSSREREETQYF. Using reference TRBV9 and TRBJ2-5 for the parts outside the CDR3, the full variable domain is DSGVTQTPKHLITATGQRVTLRCSPRSGDLSVYWYQQSLDQGLQFLIQYYNGEERAKGNILERFSAQQFPDLHSELNLSSLELGDSALYFCASSSREREETQYFGPGTRLLVL.

The chain couples TRBV27 to TRBJ2-7, with TRBD2 identical over 7 bases. V was clipped by 4 bases and J by 5 bases; unmatched bases: 8. CDR1 MNHEY and CDR2 SMNVEV come from the germline V gene (reference sequence). The CDR3 contains 14 residues. This CDR3 is CASSYGLGVDEQYF. The CDR3 nucleotides read TGTGCCAGCAGTTATGGACTAGGGGTGGACGAGCAGTACTTC.

This clone has more than one count but fewer than ten. This chain connects TRBV6-8 to TRBJ2-3, with 8 bases lining up with TRBD2. Germline V gene lookup returns CDR1 MNHGY and CDR2 SAAAGT. J gave up 5 bases and V 10 bases, and 5 bases lay outside the gene matches. This CDR3 is built from 12 residues. The CDR3 is CATGGGKDTQYF. CDR3 nucleotides: TGTGCCACCGGGGGGGGGAAAGATACGCAGTATTTT.

This clone was observed a handful of times. V usage is TRBV6-8 and J usage is TRBJ2-2; 7 bases agree with TRBD1. CDR3 length equals 16 residues. Losses at the gene ends were 5 bases for V and 4 bases for J; bases not matched to a gene: 10. Looked up from germline, CDR1 is MNHGY and CDR2 is SAAAGT. CDR3 loop: CASSLWDSSSTGELFF. In nucleotides, the CDR3 is TGTGCCAGCAGTCTTTGGGACAGCAGCAGCACCGGGGAGCTGTTTTTT.

This clone is classed as medium-sized. The chain links TRBV6-8 to TRBJ2-3, with 7 positions matching TRBD1. This CDR3 is built from 14 residues. Trimming removed 10 bases from V and 14 bases from J; junction bases left unmatched: 21. CDR1 is MNHGY and CDR2 is SAAAGT in the germline V gene. The CDR3 region is CAIRREVTPQGMYF. CDR3 sequence (DNA): TGTGCCATCAGGAGAGAGGTTACCCCACAGGGGATGTATTTT.

The chain has TRBV6-8 and TRBJ2-7; TRBD2 matches at 8 bases. The CDR3 has 12 residues. CDR1 is MNHGY and CDR2 is SAAAGT in the germline V gene. V was clipped by 9 bases and J by 0 bases; unmatched bases: 1. The CDR3 sequence is CASSGDSYEQYF. As DNA, the CDR3 is TGTGCCAGTAGCGGGGACTCCTACGAGCAGTACTTC.

In DNA form, the CDR3 reads TGTGCCACCATTATTGACAGGGCGGGTGGCTACACCTTC. It codes for CATIIDRAGGYTF. V gene TRBV12-5 combines with J gene TRBJ1-2; TRBD1 aligns across 7 bases. This CDR3 comprises 13 residues. Germline V gene sequence: CDR1 LGHNT, CDR2 FRNRAP.

This clone is medium-sized within its sample. This chain links TRBV7-2 with TRBJ2-3; D may be TRBD2 (6 bases). Germline V gives CDR1 SGHTA, CDR2 FQGNSA. The CDR3 runs to 16 residues. V dropped 8 bases and J dropped 0 bases, with 18 bases sitting between them. The DNA for the CDR3 is TGTGCCAGCTCCGGGTGGGGGACTCCTAGCACAGATACGCAGTATTTT. Translated: CASSGWGTPSTDTQYF.

In its sample, this clone was seen a few times. The chain carries TRBV6-8 and TRBJ1-1; D not certain. This CDR3 contains 12 residues. From germline, CDR1 is MNHGY and CDR2 SAAAGT. Between the trimmed V and J ends, which lost 1 base and 7 bases, there was a span of 7 bases. CDR3 sequence reads: CASSYLGREAFF. CDR3 bases: TGTGCCAGCAGTTACTTGGGTCGTGAAGCTTTCTTT.

This clone came up a few times. This chain links TRBV8-2 with TRBJ1-2. TRBV8-2 is shown as a pseudogene. The CDR3 length is 16 residues. The CDR3 loop reads CGSAVPYSRKTYGYTF. CDR3 nucleotides: TGTGGCAGTGCGGTTCCTTATAGCCGAAAGACCTATGGCTACACCTTC.